This T cell receptor (beta chain) was captured in a study of regulatory T cells in long-lasting Graves disease. As to time point: persistent/refractory GD, antithyroid drugs over 5 years with positive TRAb. The authors made the TCR library using RNA they extracted from PBMCs. Arm-PCR of CDR3 regions with iRepertoire HTBI primers generated TCR beta libraries. TCRdb passed the multiplex PCR reads through MiXCR, listing each CDR3 protein once. The sample has under 500,000 distinct CDR3 sequences, less than 25% seen once. This clonotype was detected a few times. The sequencing here drew on peripheral blood mononuclear cells (PBMCs), taken when the disease was refractory, from a patient treated with antithyroid drugs. The TCR originated in a female donor with Graves disease.

The CDR3 loop reads CASTEVTGPRGTEAFF. DNA of the CDR3: TGTGCCAGTACAGAAGTGACAGGCCCTCGGGGCACTGAAGCTTTCTTT. The chain has TRBV19 and TRBJ1-1, with D perhaps TRBD1 (6 bases). This CDR3 is 16 amino acids long. Germline assignment: CDR1 LNHDA and CDR2 SQIVND (reference sequence). Trimming pared 7 bases from V and 4 bases from J, leaving 22 bases between.